Following are 5 T cell receptor beta chains from one sample sequenced in a study of vaccination effects on CD4 cells after COVID-19. The assay was immunoSEQ multiplex PCR, and TCRdb's table has in-frame clones only and misses some. The sample includes about 59,000 clones, around 80% of them seen just once. Using viral peptide pools, the ViraFEST assay grew out antigen-specific CD4+ T cells prior to sequencing. Isolation of CD4+ T cells took place after 10 days of culture. Two doses of BNT162b2 or mRNA-1273 vaccine were administered to participants. For these receptors, no antigen is known. Sequencing was performed on CD4+ T cells from PBMCs cultured with HCoV-OC43 spike peptides, taken after COVID-19 vaccination. Noted subset: HCoV-OC43 spike overlapping peptide pool stimulation. The receptors were sampled from a human donor who received a COVID-19 vaccine.

The chain uses TRBV11-3 and TRBJ2-3; a weak D match, TRBD1 (6 bases). Germline CDR1 is SGHNT and CDR2 is YENEEA. V was cut by 2 bases and J by 1 base, with 7 bases left in between. The CDR3 length is 14 residues. Here the CDR3 DNA reads TGTGCCAGCAGCTTAAGACAGGGCACAGATACGCAGTATTTT. Protein product: CASSLRQGTDTQYF.

The CDR3 DNA follows: TGTGCCAGCAGCGTGGGGGGCGCCTACAATGAGCAGTTCTTC. Protein product: CASSVGGAYNEQFF. The gene calls are TRBV9 and TRBJ2-1; either TRBD1 or TRBD2 may supply D (6 bases each). V dropped 2 bases and J dropped 2 bases, with 8 bases sitting between them. This CDR3 is built from 14 residues. Per the germline V gene, CDR1 is SGDLS and CDR2 is YYNGEE. Full variable domain (outside the CDR3, taken from reference TRBV9 and TRBJ2-1): DSGVTQTPKHLITATGQRVTLRCSPRSGDLSVYWYQQSLDQGLQFLIQYYNGEERAKGNILERFSAQQFPDLHSELNLSSLELGDSALYFCASSVGGAYNEQFFGPGTRLTVL.

The chain uses TRBV2 and TRBJ1-5; D gene uncertain. The V gene's germline CDR1 is SNHLY and CDR2 FYNNEI. This CDR3 is built from 14 residues. Deletions cut 4 bases from V and 0 bases from J, with 7 bases between. CDR3 DNA sequence: TGTGCCAGCAGTGTGGACGGTAGCAATCAGCCCCAGCATTTT. This translates into CASSVDGSNQPQHF.

The chain uses TRBV3-1 (or the pseudogene TRBV3-2) and TRBJ1-2, with D unclear. Between the trimmed V and J ends, which lost 4 bases and 8 bases, there was a span of 17 bases. Germline CDR1 reads LGHDT; CDR2 reads YNNKEL (reference sequence). This CDR3 is 14 amino acids long. CDR3 in amino acids: CASSPEGRFFGYTF. In DNA, the CDR3 is TGTGCCAGCAGCCCTGAGGGTCGTTTCTTCGGCTACACCTTC.

The chain employs TRBV28 and TRBJ1-5, with a possible D match to TRBD1 (6 bases). The V and J ends lost 5 bases and 4 bases respectively, with 12 bases between them. This CDR3 spans 14 amino acids. Per the germline V gene, CDR1 is MDHEN and CDR2 is SYDVKM. The CDR3 DNA follows: TGTGCCAGCAGTACAGGGCGGTGGAATCAGCCCCAGCATTTT. This encodes CASSTGRWNQPQHF.